This TCR beta chain was captured by sequencing in a study of post-analysis software for immune sequencing data. TCR beta cDNA libraries had unique molecular identifiers. MiXCR, applied by TCRdb to the PCR reads, yields one record per CDR3 protein. The data show some 690,000 distinct CDR3 sequences, 30% seen once. Study-wide results and caveats: Five or six TRBV segments appeared more often in patients than in controls, and TRBV5-6, TRBV5-1 and TRBV20-1 were among these.

V was clipped by 3 bases and J by 3 bases, with 11 bases between them. The CDR3 sequence is 13 residues long. CDR1 and CDR2 from the germline V gene are DFQATT and SNEGSKA (reference sequence). As concerns this clonotype: Its target is unknown. With a much larger clone just one base away, this may be a read error.

The sample comprised blood. The V gene is TRBV20-1, the J gene TRBJ1-2; the D is unclear. The TCR comes from a girl aged 10-17 years with multiple sclerosis. The CDR3 protein is CSASSSEDYGYTF. The CDR3 nucleotides read TGCAGTGCTAGTTCGTCAGAGGACTATGGCTACACCTTC.